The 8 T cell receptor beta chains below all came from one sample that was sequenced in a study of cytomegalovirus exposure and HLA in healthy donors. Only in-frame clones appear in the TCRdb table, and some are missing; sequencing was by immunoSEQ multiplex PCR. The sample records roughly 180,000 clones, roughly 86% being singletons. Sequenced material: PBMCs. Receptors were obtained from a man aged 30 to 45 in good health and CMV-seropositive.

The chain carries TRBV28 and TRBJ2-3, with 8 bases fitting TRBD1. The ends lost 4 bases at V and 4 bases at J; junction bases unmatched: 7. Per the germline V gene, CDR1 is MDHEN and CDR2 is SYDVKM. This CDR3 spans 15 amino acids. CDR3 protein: CASSSPGGAPDTQYF. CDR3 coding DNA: TGTGCCAGCAGTTCCCCAGGGGGCGCCCCAGATACGCAGTATTTT.

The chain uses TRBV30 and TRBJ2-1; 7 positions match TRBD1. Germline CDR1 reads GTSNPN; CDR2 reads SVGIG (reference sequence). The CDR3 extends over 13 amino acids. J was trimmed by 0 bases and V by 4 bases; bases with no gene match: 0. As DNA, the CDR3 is TGTGCCTGGAAGGGGGCCTCCTACAATGAGCAGTTCTTC. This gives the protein CAWKGASYNEQFF.

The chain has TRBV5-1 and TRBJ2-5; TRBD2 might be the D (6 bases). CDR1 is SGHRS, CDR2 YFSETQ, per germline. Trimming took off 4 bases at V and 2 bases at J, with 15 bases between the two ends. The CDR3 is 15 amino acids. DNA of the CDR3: TGCGCCAGCAGCGGAGGGCAGGGCCGGCAAGAGACCCAGTACTTC. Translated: CASSGGQGRQETQYF. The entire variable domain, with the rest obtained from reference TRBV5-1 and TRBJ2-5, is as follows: KAGVTQTPRYLIKTRGQQVTLSCSPISGHRSVSWYQQTPGQGLQFLFEYFSETQRNKGNFPGRFSGRQFSNSRSEMNVSTLELGDSALYLCASSGGQGRQETQYFGPGTRLLVL.

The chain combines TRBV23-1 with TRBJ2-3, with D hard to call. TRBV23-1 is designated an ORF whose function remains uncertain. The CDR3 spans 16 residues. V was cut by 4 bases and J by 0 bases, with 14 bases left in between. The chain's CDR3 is CASSRNGPLSTDTQYF. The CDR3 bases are TGCGCCAGCAGTCGTAACGGGCCCCTGAGCACAGATACGCAGTATTTT.

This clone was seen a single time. Here the CDR3 reads CASSFGRTSNTGELFF. The CDR3 DNA reads TGCGCCAGCAGCTTCGGGAGGACCTCGAACACCGGGGAGCTGTTTTTT. The chain is built from TRBV5-1 and TRBJ2-2, with 7 bases lining up with TRBD2. V lost 2 bases to trimming and J lost 0 bases; unmatched junction nucleotides: 4. This CDR3 has 16 amino acids. Germline V gene sequence: CDR1 SGHRS, CDR2 YFSETQ.

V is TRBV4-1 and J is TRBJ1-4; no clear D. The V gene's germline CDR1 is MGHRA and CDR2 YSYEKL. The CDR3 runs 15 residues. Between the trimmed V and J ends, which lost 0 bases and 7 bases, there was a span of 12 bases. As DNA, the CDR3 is TGCGCCAGCAGCCAAGATAGGCGCAGCATTGAAAAACTGTTTTTT. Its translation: CASSQDRRSIEKLFF.

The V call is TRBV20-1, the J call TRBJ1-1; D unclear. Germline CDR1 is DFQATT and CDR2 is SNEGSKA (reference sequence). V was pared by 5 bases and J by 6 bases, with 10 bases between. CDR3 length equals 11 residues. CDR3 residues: CSARRAAEAFF. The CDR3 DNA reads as TGCAGTGCTCGAAGGGCAGCTGAAGCTTTCTTT.

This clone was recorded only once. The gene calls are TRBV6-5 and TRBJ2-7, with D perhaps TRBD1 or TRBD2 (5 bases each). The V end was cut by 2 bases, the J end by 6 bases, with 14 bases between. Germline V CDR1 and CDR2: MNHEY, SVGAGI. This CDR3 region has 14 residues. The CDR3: CASSYGTTWSEQYF. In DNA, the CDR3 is TGTGCCAGCAGTTACGGGACGACCTGGAGCGAGCAGTACTTC.